These 20 T cell receptor beta chains came from one sample sequenced in a study of Ad26.COV2.S vaccination and SARS-CoV-2 variants. The method was immunoSEQ multiplex PCR; TCRdb's version includes in-frame clones alone and lacks a portion of them. The sample holds about 440,000 clones, about 90% seen once. Treatment described: 19 received Ad26.COV2.S at low or high dose, single or two shots; a few received placebo; per-sample allocation not given. Day 63 following the first vaccine or placebo injection was when the samples were taken. Sequencing was performed on peripheral blood, taken in a trial of Ad26.COV2.S vaccine versus placebo. These TCRs come from a person aged 18-60 years who received the Ad26.COV2.S COVID-19 vaccine or a placebo.

The gene calls are TRBV18 and TRBJ2-7, with 7 bases lining up with TRBD1. The junction had 11 bases not matched to a gene; V was cut back by 1 base and J by 2 bases. The CDR3 loop spans 17 amino acids. Looked up from germline, CDR1 is KGHSH and CDR2 is LQKENI. CDR3 protein: CASSPLPQGVSAYEQYF. CDR3 bases: TGTGCCAGCTCACCACTTCCCCAGGGGGTCTCAGCCTACGAGCAGTACTTC.

V gene TRBV7-2 combines with J gene TRBJ2-7; the match to TRBD2 covers 10 bases. Germline V lookup: CDR1 SGHTA, CDR2 FQGNSA. The CDR3 runs 13 residues. Trimming at V came to 5 bases and at J to 3 bases, leaving 1 base not matched to a gene. CDR3 sequence (DNA): TGTGCCAGCAGCCGGACTAGCGGCTACGAGCAGTACTTC. Its protein is CASSRTSGYEQYF. Combining the CDR3 with reference TRBV7-2 and TRBJ2-7 gives the whole variable domain GAGVSQSPSNKVTEKGKDVELRCDPISGHTALYWYRQSLGQGLEFLIYFQGNSAPDKSGLPSDRFSAERTGGSVSTLTIQRTQQEDSAVYLCASSRTSGYEQYFGPGTRLTVT.

The rearrangement links TRBV20-1 to TRBJ2-1; D gene unclear. The V end was cut by 3 bases, the J end by 0 bases, with 12 bases between. Germline V lookup: CDR1 DFQATT, CDR2 SNEGSKA (reference sequence). The CDR3 totals 15 residues. The CDR3 is CSASDAESSYNEQFF. CDR3 DNA sequence: TGCAGTGCTAGTGACGCGGAGAGCTCCTACAATGAGCAGTTCTTC.

CDR3 in amino acids: CASRAGTGNFNEQFF. Written as DNA, the CDR3 is TGTGCCAGCAGAGCCGGGACAGGGAATTTTAATGAGCAGTTCTTC. The gene calls are TRBV2 and TRBJ2-1; TRBD1 aligns across 9 bases. V gave up 6 bases and J gave up 7 bases; unmatched junction bases: 10. The V gene's germline CDR1 is SNHLY and CDR2 FYNNEI. The length of the CDR3 is 15 residues.

The CDR3 coding sequence is TGTGCCAGCAGTGAATACGGGCAGGGGGCGTATGGCTACACCTTC. It specifies CASSEYGQGAYGYTF. The chain couples TRBV25-1 to TRBJ1-2; 8 nucleotides line up with TRBD1. Trimming at V came to 0 bases and at J to 5 bases, leaving 5 bases not matched to a gene. Looked up from germline, CDR1 is MGHDK and CDR2 is SYGVNS. The CDR3 runs 15 residues.

V and J are TRBV5-6 and TRBJ2-7; TRBD2 aligns across 9 bases. The CDR3 is made up of 14 amino acids. CDR1 and CDR2 from the germline V gene are SGHDT and YYEEEE. V lost 6 bases to trimming and J lost 7 bases; unmatched junction nucleotides: 11. CDR3 region: CASTASGISWEQYF. DNA of the CDR3: TGTGCCAGCACGGCTAGCGGGATATCGTGGGAGCAGTACTTC.

The chain is built from TRBV10-2 and TRBJ2-7; a weak D match, TRBD2 (7 bases). CDR1 is WSHSY, CDR2 SAAADI, per germline. The length of the CDR3 is 13 residues. V lost 0 bases, J lost 7 bases, and 10 bases lay in between. In DNA, the CDR3 is TGCGCCAGCAGTGAGTCGGGGGGGACAGAGCAGTACTTC. Translation: CASSESGGTEQYF.

This clone showed up just once. The chain links TRBV5-1 to TRBJ2-5; perhaps TRBD1 as D (7 bases). In germline, CDR1 is SGHRS, CDR2 YFSETQ. The CDR3 sequence is 13 residues long. V was cut by 5 bases and J by 4 bases, with 12 bases left in between. CDR3 in amino acids: CASRPQGGETQYF. In DNA, the CDR3 is TGCGCCAGCAGGCCCCAGGGGGGAGAGACCCAGTACTTC.

The genes are TRBV28 and TRBJ2-7, with D perhaps TRBD2 (6 bases). The CDR3 length is 13 residues. Germline CDR1 reads MDHEN; CDR2 reads SYDVKM. V gave up 8 bases and J gave up 0 bases, with 11 bases separating them. CDR3 coding DNA: TGTGCCAGCCAGTCGGGGGTCTCCTACGAGCAGTACTTC. This encodes CASQSGVSYEQYF. The whole variable domain, filled in from reference TRBV28 and TRBJ2-7, reads DVKVTQSSRYLVKRTGEKVFLECVQDMDHENMFWYRQDPGLGLRLIYFSYDVKMKEKGDIPEGYSVSREKKERFSLILESASTNQTSMYLCASQSGVSYEQYFGPGTRLTVT.

The rearrangement joins TRBV11-2 to TRBJ2-6; 9 nucleotides match TRBD1. Losses at the gene ends were 6 bases for V and 5 bases for J; bases not matched to a gene: 5. This CDR3 spans 15 amino acids. Germline V gene data show CDR1 as SGHAT and CDR2 as FQNNGV. CDR3 sequence (DNA): TGTGCCAGCAGGTGGGACAGGGCCCGGGCCAACGTCCTGACTTTC. Protein sequence: CASRWDRARANVLTF. Full variable domain (rest looked up from reference TRBV11-2 and TRBJ2-6): EAGVAQSPRYKIIEKRQSVAFWCNPISGHATLYWYQQILGQGPKLLIQFQNNGVVDDSQLPKDRFSAERLKGVDSTLKIQPAKLEDSAVYLCASRWDRARANVLTFGAGSRLTVL.

V and J are TRBV12-5 and TRBJ2-5; 9 nucleotides align to TRBD1. The CDR3 length is 16 residues. Germline lookup yields CDR1 LGHNT and CDR2 FRNRAP. V trimming: 6 bases; J trimming: 4 bases; junction bases outside the gene matches: 12. Here the CDR3 reads CASGSGTGLTGETQYF. The DNA for the CDR3 is TGTGCTAGTGGCTCCGGGACAGGGTTAACGGGAGAGACCCAGTACTTC.

V usage is TRBV27 and J usage is TRBJ2-2; D is uncertain. Germline CDR1 and CDR2: MNHEY and SMNVEV (reference sequence). The CDR3 loop spans 12 amino acids. V lost 7 bases, J lost 4 bases, and 7 bases lay in between. The CDR3 nucleotides are TGTGCCAGCAATTCTGGCACCGGGGAGCTGTTTTTT. It specifies CASNSGTGELFF.

This rearrangement joins TRBV11-1 to TRBJ2-1; 12 bases match TRBD2. The CDR3 is made up of 16 amino acids. The trim removed 5 bases at V and 7 bases at J, leaving 9 bases unmatched. Germline V gives CDR1 SGHAT, CDR2 FQDESV (reference sequence). The CDR3 reads CASSRSSGRVQNEQFF. In nucleotides, the CDR3 is TGTGCCAGCAGCCGGTCTAGCGGGAGGGTCCAAAATGAGCAGTTCTTC.

The genes are TRBV6-2 or TRBV6-3 and TRBJ2-5; TRBD1 or TRBD2 may be the D gene (5 bases each). V shed 5 bases and J shed 6 bases, with 7 bases lying between them. This CDR3 has 11 amino acids. Looked up from germline, CDR1 is MNHEY and CDR2 is SVGEGT. CDR3 bases: TGTGCCAGCAGTCGGGACCAGACCCAGTACTTC. This translates into CASSRDQTQYF.

CDR3 sequence: CASSGQGNTEAFF. DNA for the CDR3: TGTGCCAGTTCCGGGCAAGGGAACACTGAAGCTTTCTTT. The V call is TRBV19, the J call TRBJ1-1; D is uncertain. The germline V gene has CDR1 LNHDA and CDR2 SQIVND (reference sequence). This CDR3 contains 13 residues. Trimming removed 8 bases at V and 1 base at J, with 11 bases between.

The rearrangement joins TRBV6-2 or TRBV6-3 to TRBJ2-2, with 7 bases matching TRBD2. After removal of 4 bases from V and 4 bases from J, the junction contained 6 bases not matched to a gene. The CDR3 extends over 15 amino acids. CDR1 is MNHEY, CDR2 SVGEGT, per germline. CDR3 nucleotide sequence: TGTGCCAGCAGTTCTCTAGCGGTCCTCACCGGGGAGCTGTTTTTT. Protein sequence: CASSSLAVLTGELFF.

The chain uses TRBV27 and TRBJ2-5; 9 bases are a match to TRBD1. Per the germline V gene, CDR1 is MNHEY and CDR2 is SMNVEV (reference sequence). V shed 5 bases, J shed 2 bases, and the junction held 6 bases outside the gene matches. This CDR3 has 15 residues. This CDR3 reads CASSPGTGTQETQYF. CDR3 DNA sequence: TGTGCCAGCAGTCCTGGGACAGGGACGCAAGAGACCCAGTACTTC.

V gene TRBV3-1 (or the pseudogene TRBV3-2) combines with J gene TRBJ1-4; TRBD1 might be the D (5 bases). Germline V gene data show CDR1 as LGHDT and CDR2 as YNNKEL (reference sequence). The germline V and J ends were trimmed by 1 base and 2 bases, with 14 bases remaining between them. CDR3 length equals 17 residues. Here the CDR3 reads CASSQVSGGLTNEKLFF. The CDR3 DNA is TGTGCCAGCAGCCAAGTTTCCGGGGGGTTGACTAATGAAAAACTGTTTTTT.

The chain employs TRBV6-5 and TRBJ2-7; TRBD2 aligns across 13 bases. CDR3 size: 15 residues. CDR1 and CDR2 from the germline V gene are MNHEY and SVGAGI. J gave up 5 bases and V 8 bases, and 9 bases lay outside the gene matches. CDR3: CASSGLAGALHEQYF. The CDR3, as DNA: TGTGCCAGCTCCGGACTAGCGGGAGCGCTCCACGAGCAGTACTTC.

The chain recombines TRBV18 with TRBJ2-7; no firm D call. With 6 bases removed from V and 4 bases from J, the gap between germline ends came to 4 bases. CDR3 length: 10 residues. Germline V gives CDR1 KGHSH, CDR2 LQKENI. CDR3 nucleotides: TGTGCCAGCTCCCCGTACGAGCAGTACTTC. Its protein product is CASSPYEQYF. Filled out from reference TRBV18 and TRBJ2-7, the complete variable domain reads NAGVMQNPRHLVRRRGQEARLRCSPMKGHSHVYWYRQLPEEGLKFMVYLQKENIIDESGMPKERFSAEFPKEGPSILRIQQVVRGDSAAYFCASSPYEQYFGPGTRLTVT.